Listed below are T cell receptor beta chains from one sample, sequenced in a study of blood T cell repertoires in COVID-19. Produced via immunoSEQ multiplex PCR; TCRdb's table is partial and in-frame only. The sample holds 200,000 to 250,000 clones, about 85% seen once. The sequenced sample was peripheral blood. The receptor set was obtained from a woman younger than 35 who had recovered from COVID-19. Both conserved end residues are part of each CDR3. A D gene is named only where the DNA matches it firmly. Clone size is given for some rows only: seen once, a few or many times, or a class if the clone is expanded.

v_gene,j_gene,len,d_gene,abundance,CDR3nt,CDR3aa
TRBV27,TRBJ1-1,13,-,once,TGTGCCAGCAGTTATAAGGGGGTGACTGAAGCTTTCTTT,CASSYKGVTEAFF
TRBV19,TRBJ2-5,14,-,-,TGTGCCAGTAGTATTGGTCAGTGGCAAGAGACCCAGTACTTC,CASSIGQWQETQYF
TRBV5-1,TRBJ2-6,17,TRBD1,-,TGCGCCAGCAGCTTTGGGACAGGGAAAACTGGGGCCAACGTCCTGACTTTC,CASSFGTGKTGANVLTF
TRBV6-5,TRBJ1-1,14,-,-,TGTGCCAGCGCTCTTGGGAGAGAGAACACTGAAGCTTTCTTT,CASALGRENTEAFF
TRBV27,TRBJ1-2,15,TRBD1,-,TGTGCCAGCAGTCCCCTGACAGGGGGGGGGTATGGCTACACCTTC,CASSPLTGGGYGYTF
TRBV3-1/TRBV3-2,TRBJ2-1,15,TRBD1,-,TGTGCCAGCAGCCCCCGGACAGGGGGCTACAATGAGCAGTTCTTC,CASSPRTGGYNEQFF
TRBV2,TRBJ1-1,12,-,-,TGTGCCAGACAGGGCGATCGGACTGAAGCTTTCTTT,CARQGDRTEAFF
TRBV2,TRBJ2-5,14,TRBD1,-,TGTGCCAGCAGTGAGGGGACAGATGGTGAGACCCAGTACTTC,CASSEGTDGETQYF
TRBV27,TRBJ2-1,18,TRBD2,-,TGTGCCAGCAGTTTAAAGGCTAGCGGGAGTATGAGGTACAATGAGCAGTTCTTC,CASSLKASGSMRYNEQFF
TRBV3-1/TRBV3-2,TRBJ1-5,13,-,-,TGTGCCAGCAGCCAAGTCAGGAATCAGCCCCAGCATTTT,CASSQVRNQPQHF
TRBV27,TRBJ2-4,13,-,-,TGTGCCAGCAGTTTAAATAGCGTGGACATTCAGTACTTC,CASSLNSVDIQYF
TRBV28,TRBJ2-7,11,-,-,TGTGCCAGCAGTTTCTATAGCGAGCAGTACTTC,CASSFYSEQYF
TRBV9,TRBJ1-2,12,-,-,TGTGCCAGCAGTGGTGACAGCTATGGCTACACCTTC,CASSGDSYGYTF
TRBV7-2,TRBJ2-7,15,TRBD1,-,TGTGCCAGCAGCCTAACGCGGGGGACAGGGTACGAGCAGTACTTC,CASSLTRGTGYEQYF
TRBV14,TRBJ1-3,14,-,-,TGTGCCAGCAGCCGCCAACTAGCTGGAAACACCATATATTTT,CASSRQLAGNTIYF
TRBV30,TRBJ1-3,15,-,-,TGTGCCTGGAAACCGGGATCCGGGCTAGGAAACACCATATATTTT,CAWKPGSGLGNTIYF
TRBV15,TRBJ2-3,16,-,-,TGTGCCACCAGCAGGAAGTTCGGTGGTGTGGCAGATACGCAGTATTTT,CATSRKFGGVADTQYF
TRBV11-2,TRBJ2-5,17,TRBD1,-,TGTGCCAGCAGCTTGTTCCACTGGGACAGAACCCAAGAGACCCAGTACTTC,CASSLFHWDRTQETQYF
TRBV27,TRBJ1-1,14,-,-,TGTGCCAGCAGTTTCGCGGGGACGAACACTGAAGCTTTCTTT,CASSFAGTNTEAFF
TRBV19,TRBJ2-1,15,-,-,TGTGCCAGTAGTATATGGGCCGAGGGGACTAATGAGCAGTTCTTC,CASSIWAEGTNEQFF